The clone carrying this TCR beta chain has a count of ten or more. RNA transcripts yielded amplified TCR beta CDR3 regions. HTBI primers were the set used in a first-round RT-PCR of the TCR CDR3. TCRdb analysed the multiplex PCR reads with MiXCR anew, one entry per CDR3 protein. The sample has fewer than 550,000 distinct CDR3 sequences, more than 15% seen once. This sample is drawn from a study of T cells in Graves' hyperthyroidism and ophthalmopathy. Study context: Peripheral blood collection took place at initial diagnosis, before any treatment.

The CDR3 has 16 amino acids. CDR1 and CDR2 from the germline V gene are SGHTA and FQGNSA. V lost 5 bases, J lost 5 bases, and 21 bases lay in between. V is TRBV7-2 and J is TRBJ2-5, with a possible D match to TRBD2 (6 bases). Sequenced material: blood. The source of this sequence is a woman younger than 35 with Graves' hyperthyroidism. CDR3 amino acids: CASSPQAARGGETQYF. DNA of the CDR3: TGTGCCAGCAGCCCCCAGGCTGCCAGAGGAGGGGAGACCCAGTACTTC.